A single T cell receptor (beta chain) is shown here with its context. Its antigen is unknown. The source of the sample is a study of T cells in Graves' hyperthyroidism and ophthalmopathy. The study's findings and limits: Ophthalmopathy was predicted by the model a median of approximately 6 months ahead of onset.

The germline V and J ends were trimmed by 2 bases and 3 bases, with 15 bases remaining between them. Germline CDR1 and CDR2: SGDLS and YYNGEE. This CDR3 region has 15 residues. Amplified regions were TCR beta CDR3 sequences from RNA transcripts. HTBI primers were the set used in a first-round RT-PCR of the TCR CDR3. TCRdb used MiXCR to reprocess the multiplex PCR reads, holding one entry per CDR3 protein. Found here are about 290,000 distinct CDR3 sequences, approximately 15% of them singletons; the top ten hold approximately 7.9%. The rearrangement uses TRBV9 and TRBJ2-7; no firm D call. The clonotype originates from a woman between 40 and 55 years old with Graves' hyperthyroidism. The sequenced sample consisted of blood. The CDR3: CASSVSSNTYYEQYF. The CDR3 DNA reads TGTGCCAGCAGCGTTAGCTCCAACACCTACTACGAGCAGTACTTC.